This entry features one T cell receptor (beta chain) sequence. Its antigen is currently unknown. The source of the sample is a study of T cell responses to AZD1222 COVID-19 vaccine. Regarding the study as a whole: Donors in the cohort were predominantly white British and more often female, and clonal diversity was possibly underestimated. The breadth and depth of Spike-specific TCRs increased once two AZD1222 doses had been given.

Assay used: immunoSEQ multiplex PCR; TCRdb lists only in-frame clones, some missing. The sample records 120,000 or so clones, around 89% being singletons. This sequence was found in an adult who received the AZD1222 COVID-19 vaccine. This specimen consisted of peripheral blood, obtained 28 days after the second AZD1222 dose.

The CDR3 protein is CASSPTGSSYNSPLHF. The CDR3 region has the DNA TGTGCCAGCAGTCCTACAGGGAGCTCCTATAATTCACCCCTCCACTTT. V gene TRBV9 combines with J gene TRBJ1-6, with D possibly being TRBD1 (6 bases). Looked up from germline, CDR1 is SGDLS and CDR2 is YYNGEE. V lost 5 bases and J lost 0, with 12 bases in between. This CDR3 has 16 residues.